A selection of T cell receptor beta chains follows, all from one sample in a study of blood T cells in healthy people across ages. In TCRdb, the 5' RACE reads were re-called with MiXCR into one record per CDR3 protein. The table records about 570,000 distinct CDR3 sequences, 27% of them present only once. The sample was blood. These receptor sequences come from a woman in her 70s in good health. The CDR3 runs from the conserved cysteine through the conserved F or W. A D gene is named only where the DNA matches it firmly. Expanded clones get a size class; other rows say once, few or many, or leave the size out.

D gene: -
J gene: TRBJ2-3
clone size: -
V gene: TRBV9
CDR3 DNA: TGTGCCAGCAGCATACAGGATTACACAGATACGCAGTATTTT
CDR3 protein: CASSIQDYTDTQYF

D gene: TRBD1
J gene: TRBJ2-1
clone size: many
V gene: TRBV10-3
CDR3 DNA: TGTGCCATCAGGAAGGGACAGGGTAGCTACAATGAGCAGTTCTTC
CDR3 protein: CAIRKGQGSYNEQFF

D gene: -
J gene: TRBJ2-4
clone size: few
V gene: TRBV21-1
CDR3 DNA: TGTGCCAGCAGCAGTTGCAGTGGGGCCAAAAACATTCAGTACTTC
CDR3 protein: CASSSCSGAKNIQYF

D gene: -
J gene: TRBJ2-5
clone size: many
V gene: TRBV5-1
CDR3 DNA: TGCGCCAGCGATTCCGGGTCTGAAGAGACCCAGTACTTC
CDR3 protein: CASDSGSEETQYF

D gene: TRBD1
J gene: TRBJ1-1
clone size: -
V gene: TRBV24-1
CDR3 DNA: TGTGCCACCAGTGAGCGGACAGGGACTGAAGCTTTCTTT
CDR3 protein: CATSERTGTEAFF

D gene: -
J gene: TRBJ2-3
clone size: many
V gene: TRBV7-2
CDR3 DNA: TGTGCCAGCAGCTCCAGGGGGGGGGATACGCAGTATTTT
CDR3 protein: CASSSRGGDTQYF

D gene: -
J gene: TRBJ2-5
clone size: -
V gene: TRBV4-2
CDR3 DNA: TGTGCCGGCAGCCAGGGGCAGAAGGAGACCCAGTACTTC
CDR3 protein: CAGSQGQKETQYF

D gene: -
J gene: TRBJ2-7
clone size: -
V gene: TRBV7-9
CDR3 DNA: TGTGCCAGCAGCTCCTACACTGTTCCCTCCTACGAGCAGTACTTC
CDR3 protein: CASSSYTVPSYEQYF

D gene: -
J gene: TRBJ2-5
clone size: -
V gene: TRBV6-5
CDR3 DNA: TGTGCCAGCAGCTCCATATCCGGACCGGAGACCCAGTACTTC
CDR3 protein: CASSSISGPETQYF

D gene: TRBD2
J gene: TRBJ2-1
clone size: -
V gene: TRBV20-1
CDR3 DNA: TGCAGTGCTAGCGGGGGGGCCTTGAATGAGCAGTTCTTC
CDR3 protein: CSASGGALNEQFF

D gene: -
J gene: TRBJ1-1
clone size: -
V gene: TRBV4-2
CDR3 DNA: TGTGCCAGCAGCCAAGCCTTTTCGGGGATCCCGATGGCTTTCTTT
CDR3 protein: CASSQAFSGIPMAFF

D gene: TRBD1
J gene: TRBJ2-5
clone size: few
V gene: TRBV7-2
CDR3 DNA: TGTGCCAGCAGACCGATCGGACAGGGGGGAGAGACCCAGTACTTC
CDR3 protein: CASRPIGQGGETQYF

D gene: -
J gene: TRBJ1-1
clone size: -
V gene: TRBV7-2
CDR3 DNA: TGTGCCAGCAGCACGACGGTTGACACTGAAGCTTTCTTT
CDR3 protein: CASSTTVDTEAFF

D gene: TRBD1
J gene: TRBJ1-5
clone size: few
V gene: TRBV5-1
CDR3 DNA: TGCGCCAGCAGCTTGGGGGGGACAGCAGGGCAACAGCCCCAGCATTTT
CDR3 protein: CASSLGGTAGQQPQHF